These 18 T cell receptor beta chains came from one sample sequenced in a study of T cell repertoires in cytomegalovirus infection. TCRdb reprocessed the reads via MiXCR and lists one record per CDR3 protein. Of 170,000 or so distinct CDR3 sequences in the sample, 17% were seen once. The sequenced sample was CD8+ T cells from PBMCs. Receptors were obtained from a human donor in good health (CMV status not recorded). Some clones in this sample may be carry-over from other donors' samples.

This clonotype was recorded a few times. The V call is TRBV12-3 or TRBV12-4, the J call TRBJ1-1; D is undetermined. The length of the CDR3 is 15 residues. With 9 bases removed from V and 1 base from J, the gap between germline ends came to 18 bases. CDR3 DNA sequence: TGTGCCAGTGCAAGACTTGGCAGAGAGAACACTGAAGCTTTCTTT. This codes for CASARLGRENTEAFF.

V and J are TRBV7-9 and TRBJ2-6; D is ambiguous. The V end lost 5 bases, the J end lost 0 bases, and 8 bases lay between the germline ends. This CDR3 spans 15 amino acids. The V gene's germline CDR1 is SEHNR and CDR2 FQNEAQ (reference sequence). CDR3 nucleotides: TGTGCCAGCAGCCCCCGGAGCTCTGGGGCCAACGTCCTGACTTTC. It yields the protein CASSPRSSGANVLTF.

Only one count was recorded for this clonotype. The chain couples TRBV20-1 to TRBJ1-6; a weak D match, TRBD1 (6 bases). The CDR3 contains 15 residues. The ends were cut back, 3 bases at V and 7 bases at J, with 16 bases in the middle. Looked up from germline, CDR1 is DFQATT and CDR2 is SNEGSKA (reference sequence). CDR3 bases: TGCAGTGCTAGGGACGGAGACAGGCGAAATTCACCCCTCCACTTT. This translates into CSARDGDRRNSPLHF.

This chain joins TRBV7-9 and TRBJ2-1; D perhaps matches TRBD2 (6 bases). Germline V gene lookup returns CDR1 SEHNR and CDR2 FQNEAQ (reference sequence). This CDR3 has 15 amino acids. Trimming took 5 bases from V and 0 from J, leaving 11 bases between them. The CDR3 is CASSPGAGSYNEQFF. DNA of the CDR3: TGTGCCAGCAGCCCAGGAGCGGGCTCCTACAATGAGCAGTTCTTC.

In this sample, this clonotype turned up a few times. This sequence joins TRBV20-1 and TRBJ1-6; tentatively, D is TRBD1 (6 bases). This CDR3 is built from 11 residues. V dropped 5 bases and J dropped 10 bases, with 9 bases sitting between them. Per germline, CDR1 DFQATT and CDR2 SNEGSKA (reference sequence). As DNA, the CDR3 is TGCAGTGCTTACAGGGACTCACCCCTCCACTTT. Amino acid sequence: CSAYRDSPLHF.

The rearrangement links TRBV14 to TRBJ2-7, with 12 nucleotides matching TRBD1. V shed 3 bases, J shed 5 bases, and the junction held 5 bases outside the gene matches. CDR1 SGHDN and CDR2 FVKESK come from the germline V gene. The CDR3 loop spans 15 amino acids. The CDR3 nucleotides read TGTGCCAGCAGCCAGTGGGACAGGGGGCTCGACGAGCAGTACTTC. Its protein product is CASSQWDRGLDEQYF.

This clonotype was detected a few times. The CDR3 protein is CASSQGGRGMMNTEAFF. CDR3 in DNA: TGTGCCAGCAGCCAAGGGGGCAGGGGGATGATGAACACTGAAGCTTTCTTT. The genes are TRBV14 and TRBJ1-1, with 7 bases matching TRBD1. This CDR3 is built from 17 residues. The V and J ends lost 1 base and 0 bases, in that order; junction bases with no gene match: 8. Germline V gene lookup returns CDR1 SGHDN and CDR2 FVKESK.

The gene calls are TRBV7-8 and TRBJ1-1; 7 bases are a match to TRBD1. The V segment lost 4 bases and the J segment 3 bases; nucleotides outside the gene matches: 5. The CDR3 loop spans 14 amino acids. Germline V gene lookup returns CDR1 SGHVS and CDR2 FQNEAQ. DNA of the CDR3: TGTGCCAGCAGCTCGCCCGACAGGGACACTGAAGCTTTCTTT. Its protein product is CASSSPDRDTEAFF.

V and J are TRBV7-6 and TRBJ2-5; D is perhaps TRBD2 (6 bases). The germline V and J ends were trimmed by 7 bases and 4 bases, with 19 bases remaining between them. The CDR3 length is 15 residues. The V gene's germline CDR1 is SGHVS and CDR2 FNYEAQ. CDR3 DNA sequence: TGTGCCAGCACCGAGAAGAGGGCGCGGGGAGAGACCCAGTACTTC. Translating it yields CASTEKRARGETQYF.

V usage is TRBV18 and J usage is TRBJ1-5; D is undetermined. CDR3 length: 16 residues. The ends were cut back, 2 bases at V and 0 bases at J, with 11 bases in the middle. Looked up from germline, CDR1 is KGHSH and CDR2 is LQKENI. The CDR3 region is CASSPGVYDSNQPQHF. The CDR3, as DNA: TGTGCCAGCTCACCAGGGGTGTACGATAGCAATCAGCCCCAGCATTTT. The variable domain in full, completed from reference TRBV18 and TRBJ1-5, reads NAGVMQNPRHLVRRRGQEARLRCSPMKGHSHVYWYRQLPEEGLKFMVYLQKENIIDESGMPKERFSAEFPKEGPSILRIQQVVRGDSAAYFCASSPGVYDSNQPQHFGDGTRLSIL.

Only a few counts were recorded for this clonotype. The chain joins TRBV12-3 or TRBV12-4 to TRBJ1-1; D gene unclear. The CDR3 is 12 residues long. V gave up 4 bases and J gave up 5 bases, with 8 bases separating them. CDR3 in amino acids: CASSYQRTEAFF. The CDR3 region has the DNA TGTGCCAGCAGTTATCAGAGAACTGAAGCTTTCTTT.

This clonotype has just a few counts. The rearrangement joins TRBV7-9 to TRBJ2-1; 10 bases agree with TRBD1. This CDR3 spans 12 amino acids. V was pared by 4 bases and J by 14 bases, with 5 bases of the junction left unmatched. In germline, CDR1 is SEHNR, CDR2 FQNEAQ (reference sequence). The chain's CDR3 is CASSSQGTGEFF. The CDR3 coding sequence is TGTGCCAGCAGCTCGCAAGGGACAGGGGAGTTCTTC. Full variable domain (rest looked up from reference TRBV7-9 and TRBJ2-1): DTGVSQNPRHKITKRGQNVTFRCDPISEHNRLYWYRQTLGQGPEFLTYFQNEAQLEKSRLLSDRFSAERPKGSFSTLEIQRTEQGDSAMYLCASSSQGTGEFFGPGTRLTVL.

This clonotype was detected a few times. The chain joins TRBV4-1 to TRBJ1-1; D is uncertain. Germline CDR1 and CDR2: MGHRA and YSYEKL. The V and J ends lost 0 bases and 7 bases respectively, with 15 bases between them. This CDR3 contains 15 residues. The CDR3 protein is CASSQDSVETDEAFF. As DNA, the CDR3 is TGCGCCAGCAGCCAAGATTCGGTGGAAACCGATGAAGCTTTCTTT.

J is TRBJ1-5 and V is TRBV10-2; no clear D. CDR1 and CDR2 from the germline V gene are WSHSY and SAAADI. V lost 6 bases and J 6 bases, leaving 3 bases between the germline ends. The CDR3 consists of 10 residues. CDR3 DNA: TGCGCCAGCAGGGGTCAGCCCCAGCATTTT. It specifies CASRGQPQHF.

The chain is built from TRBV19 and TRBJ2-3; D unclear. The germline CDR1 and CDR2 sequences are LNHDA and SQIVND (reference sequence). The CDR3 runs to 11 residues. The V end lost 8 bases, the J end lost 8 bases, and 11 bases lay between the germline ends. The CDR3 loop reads CASGLHGTQYF. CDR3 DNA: TGTGCCAGTGGGCTACACGGTACGCAGTATTTT.

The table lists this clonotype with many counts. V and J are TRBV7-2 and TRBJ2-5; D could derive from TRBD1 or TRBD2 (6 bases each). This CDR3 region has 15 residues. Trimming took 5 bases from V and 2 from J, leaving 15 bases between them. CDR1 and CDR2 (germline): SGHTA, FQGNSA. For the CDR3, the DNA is TGTGCCAGCAGCGATGAGGAAGGGGGGCAAGAGACCCAGTACTTC. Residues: CASSDEEGGQETQYF. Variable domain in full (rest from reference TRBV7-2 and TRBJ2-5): GAGVSQSPSNKVTEKGKDVELRCDPISGHTALYWYRQSLGQGLEFLIYFQGNSAPDKSGLPSDRFSAERTGGSVSTLTIQRTQQEDSAVYLCASSDEEGGQETQYFGPGTRLLVL.

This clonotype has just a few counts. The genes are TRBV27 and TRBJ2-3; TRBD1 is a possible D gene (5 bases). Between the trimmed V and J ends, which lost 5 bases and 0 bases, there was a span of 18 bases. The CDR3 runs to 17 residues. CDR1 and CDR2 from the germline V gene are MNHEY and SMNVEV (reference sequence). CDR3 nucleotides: TGTGCCAGCAGTCCAAGAACCAGGGATACTAGCACAGATACGCAGTATTTT. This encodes CASSPRTRDTSTDTQYF.

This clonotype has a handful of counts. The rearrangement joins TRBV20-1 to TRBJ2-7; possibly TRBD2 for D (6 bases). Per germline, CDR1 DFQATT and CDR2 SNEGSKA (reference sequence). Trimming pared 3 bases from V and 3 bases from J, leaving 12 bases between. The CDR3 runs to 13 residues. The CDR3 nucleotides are TGCAGTGCTAGCGGCGGGGCCGACTACGAGCAGTACTTC. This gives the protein CSASGGADYEQYF.